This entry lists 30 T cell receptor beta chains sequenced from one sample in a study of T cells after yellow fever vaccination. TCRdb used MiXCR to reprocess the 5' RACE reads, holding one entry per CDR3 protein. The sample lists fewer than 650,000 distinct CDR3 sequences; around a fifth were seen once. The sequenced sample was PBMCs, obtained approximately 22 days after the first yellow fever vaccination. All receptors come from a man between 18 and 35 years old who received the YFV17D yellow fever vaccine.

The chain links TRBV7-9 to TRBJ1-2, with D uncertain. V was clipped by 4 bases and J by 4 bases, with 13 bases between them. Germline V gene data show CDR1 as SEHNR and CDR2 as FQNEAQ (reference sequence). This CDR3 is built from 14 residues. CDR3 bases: TGTGCCAGCAGCTCACCGATCCGGGCCTATGGCTACACCTTC. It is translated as CASSSPIRAYGYTF. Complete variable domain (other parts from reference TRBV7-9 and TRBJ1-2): DTGVSQNPRHKITKRGQNVTFRCDPISEHNRLYWYRQTLGQGPEFLTYFQNEAQLEKSRLLSDRFSAERPKGSFSTLEIQRTEQGDSAMYLCASSSPIRAYGYTFGSGTRLTVV.

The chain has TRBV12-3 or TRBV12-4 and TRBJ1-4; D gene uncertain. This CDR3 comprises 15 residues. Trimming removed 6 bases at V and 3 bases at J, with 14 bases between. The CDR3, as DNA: TGTGCCAGCAGCTCCTACAGAGGTCCTAATGAAAAACTGTTTTTT. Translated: CASSSYRGPNEKLFF.

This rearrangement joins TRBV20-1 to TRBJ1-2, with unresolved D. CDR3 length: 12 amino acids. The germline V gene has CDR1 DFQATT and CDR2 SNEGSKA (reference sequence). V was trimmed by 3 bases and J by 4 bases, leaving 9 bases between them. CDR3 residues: CSASLGVYGYTF. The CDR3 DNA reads TGCAGTGCTAGCTTGGGTGTCTATGGCTACACCTTC.

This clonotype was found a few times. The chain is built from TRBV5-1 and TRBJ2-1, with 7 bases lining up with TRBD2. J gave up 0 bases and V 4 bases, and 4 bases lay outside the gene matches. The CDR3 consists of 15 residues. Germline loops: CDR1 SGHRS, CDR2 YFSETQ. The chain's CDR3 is CASSERTSSYNEQFF. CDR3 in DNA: TGCGCCAGCAGCGAGCGGACTAGCTCCTACAATGAGCAGTTCTTC.

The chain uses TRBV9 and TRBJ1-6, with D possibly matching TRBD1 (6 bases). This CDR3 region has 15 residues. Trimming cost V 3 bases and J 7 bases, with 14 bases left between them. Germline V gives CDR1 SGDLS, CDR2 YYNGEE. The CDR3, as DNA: TGTGCCAGCAGCGAGGCAGGGGTCGGGAATTCACCCCTCCACTTT. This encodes CASSEAGVGNSPLHF.

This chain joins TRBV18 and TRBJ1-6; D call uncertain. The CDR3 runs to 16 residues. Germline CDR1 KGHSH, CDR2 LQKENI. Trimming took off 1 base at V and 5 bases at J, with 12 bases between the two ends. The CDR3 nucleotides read TGTGCCAGCTCACCACGCGCGGGCGTCAATAATTCACCCCTCCACTTT. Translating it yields CASSPRAGVNNSPLHF.

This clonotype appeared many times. The CDR3 nucleotides are TGTGCCAGCAGCGTAGTTCCGGGGGCCAACACCGGGGAGCTGTTTTTT. It specifies CASSVVPGANTGELFF. V gene TRBV9 combines with J gene TRBJ2-2; tentatively, D is TRBD1 or TRBD2 (6 bases each). The CDR3 is 16 residues long. Trimming took 0 bases from V and 2 from J, leaving 11 bases between them. Looked up from germline, CDR1 is SGDLS and CDR2 is YYNGEE.

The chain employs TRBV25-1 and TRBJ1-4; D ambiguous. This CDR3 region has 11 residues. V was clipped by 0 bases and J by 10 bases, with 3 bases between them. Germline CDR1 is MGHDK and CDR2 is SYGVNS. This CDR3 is CASSEYRKLFF. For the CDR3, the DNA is TGTGCCAGCAGTGAATACCGAAAACTGTTTTTT.

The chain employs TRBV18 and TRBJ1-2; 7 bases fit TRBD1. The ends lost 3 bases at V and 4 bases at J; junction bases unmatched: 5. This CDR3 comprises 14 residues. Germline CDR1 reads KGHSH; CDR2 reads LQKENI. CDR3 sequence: CASSPTTGSYGYTF. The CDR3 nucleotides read TGTGCCAGCTCACCGACGACAGGGAGCTATGGCTACACCTTC.

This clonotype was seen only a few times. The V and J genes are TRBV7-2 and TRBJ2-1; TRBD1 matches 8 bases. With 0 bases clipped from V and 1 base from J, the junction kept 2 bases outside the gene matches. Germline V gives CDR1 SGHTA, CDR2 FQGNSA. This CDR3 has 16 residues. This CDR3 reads CASSLAWDRSYNEQFF. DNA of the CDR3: TGTGCCAGCAGCTTAGCGTGGGACAGGTCCTACAATGAGCAGTTCTTC.

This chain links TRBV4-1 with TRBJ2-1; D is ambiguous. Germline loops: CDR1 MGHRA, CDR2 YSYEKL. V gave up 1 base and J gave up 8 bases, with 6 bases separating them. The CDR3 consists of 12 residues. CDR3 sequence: CASSQGAYEQFF. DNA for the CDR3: TGCGCCAGCAGCCAAGGAGCGTATGAGCAGTTCTTC.

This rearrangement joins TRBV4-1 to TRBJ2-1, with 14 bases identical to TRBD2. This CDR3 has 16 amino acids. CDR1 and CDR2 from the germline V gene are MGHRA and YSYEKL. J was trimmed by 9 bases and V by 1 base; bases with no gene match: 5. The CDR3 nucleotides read TGCGCCAGCAGCCAAGCAGCCGGACTAGCGGGGGGTGAGCAGTTCTTC. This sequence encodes CASSQAAGLAGGEQFF.

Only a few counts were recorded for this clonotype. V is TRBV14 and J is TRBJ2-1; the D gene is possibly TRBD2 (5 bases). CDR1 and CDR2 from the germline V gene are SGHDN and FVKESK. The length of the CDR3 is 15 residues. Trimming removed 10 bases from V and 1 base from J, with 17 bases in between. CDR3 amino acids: CATSSGRGSYNEQFF. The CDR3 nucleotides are TGTGCCACCTCAAGCGGCCGGGGTTCCTACAATGAGCAGTTCTTC. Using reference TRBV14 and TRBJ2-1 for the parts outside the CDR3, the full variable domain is EAGVTQFPSHSVIEKGQTVTLRCDPISGHDNLYWYRRVMGKEIKFLLHFVKESKQDESGMPNNRFLAERTGGTYSTLKVQPAELEDSGVYFCATSSGRGSYNEQFFGPGTRLTVL.

The CDR3 DNA reads TGCAGCGCGCAGGGATCCTACGAGCAGTACTTC. Protein product: CSAQGSYEQYF. This rearrangement joins TRBV29-1 to TRBJ2-7; TRBD1 is a possible D gene (5 bases). The length of the CDR3 is 11 residues. Germline assignment: CDR1 SQVTM and CDR2 ANQGSEA. The germline V and J ends were trimmed by 7 bases and 1 base, with 8 bases remaining between them.

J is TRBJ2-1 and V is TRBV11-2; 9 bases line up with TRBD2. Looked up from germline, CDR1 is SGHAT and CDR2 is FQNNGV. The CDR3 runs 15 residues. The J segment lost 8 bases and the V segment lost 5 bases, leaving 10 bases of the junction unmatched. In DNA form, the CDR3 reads TGTGCCAGCAGCCCGGGACTAGCTGCCTTGGATGAGCAGTTCTTC. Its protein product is CASSPGLAALDEQFF.

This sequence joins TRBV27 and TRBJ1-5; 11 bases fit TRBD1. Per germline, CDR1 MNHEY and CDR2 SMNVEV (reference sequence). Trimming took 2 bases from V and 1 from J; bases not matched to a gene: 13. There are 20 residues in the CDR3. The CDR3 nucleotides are TGTGCCAGCAGTTTAACGCCCCCGGGACAGGGGGGATTGAGCAATCAGCCCCAGCATTTT. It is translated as CASSLTPPGQGGLSNQPQHF.

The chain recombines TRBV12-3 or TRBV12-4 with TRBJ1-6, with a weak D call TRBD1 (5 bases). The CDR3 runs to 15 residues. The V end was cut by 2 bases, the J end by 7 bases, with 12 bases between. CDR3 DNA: TGTGCCAGCAGTTTACGCCAGCGGGGGAATTCACCCCTCCACTTT. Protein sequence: CASSLRQRGNSPLHF.

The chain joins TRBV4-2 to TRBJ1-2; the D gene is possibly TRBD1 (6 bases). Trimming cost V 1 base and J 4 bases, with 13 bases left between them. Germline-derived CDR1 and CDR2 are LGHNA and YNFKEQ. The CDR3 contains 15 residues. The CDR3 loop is CASSQVGRGAYGYTF. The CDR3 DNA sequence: TGTGCCAGCAGCCAAGTAGGCAGGGGAGCCTATGGCTACACCTTC.

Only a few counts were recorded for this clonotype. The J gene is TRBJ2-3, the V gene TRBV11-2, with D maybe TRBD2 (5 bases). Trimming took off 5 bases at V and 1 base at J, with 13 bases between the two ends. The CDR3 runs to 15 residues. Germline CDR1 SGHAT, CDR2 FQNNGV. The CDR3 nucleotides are TGTGCCAGCAGCCCTGTAGGCGGGCGCACAGATACGCAGTATTTT. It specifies CASSPVGGRTDTQYF.

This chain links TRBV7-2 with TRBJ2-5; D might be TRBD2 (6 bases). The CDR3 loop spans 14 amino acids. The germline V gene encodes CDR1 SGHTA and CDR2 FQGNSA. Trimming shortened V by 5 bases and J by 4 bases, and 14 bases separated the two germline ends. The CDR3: CASSKLARGETQYF. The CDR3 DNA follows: TGTGCCAGCAGCAAACTAGCCCGAGGAGAGACCCAGTACTTC.

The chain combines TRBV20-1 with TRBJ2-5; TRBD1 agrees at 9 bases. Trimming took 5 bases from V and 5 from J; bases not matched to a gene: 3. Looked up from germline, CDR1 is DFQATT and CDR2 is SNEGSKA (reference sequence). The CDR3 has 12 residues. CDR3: CSAWDRAETQYF. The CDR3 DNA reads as TGCAGTGCTTGGGACAGGGCGGAGACCCAGTACTTC.

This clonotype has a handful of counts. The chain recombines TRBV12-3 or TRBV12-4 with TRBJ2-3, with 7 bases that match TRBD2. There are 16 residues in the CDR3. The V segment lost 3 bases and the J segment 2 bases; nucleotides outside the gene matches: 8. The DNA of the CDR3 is TGTGCCAGCAGTTTTCTCCTGGGACTACCCACAGATACGCAGTATTTT. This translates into CASSFLLGLPTDTQYF.

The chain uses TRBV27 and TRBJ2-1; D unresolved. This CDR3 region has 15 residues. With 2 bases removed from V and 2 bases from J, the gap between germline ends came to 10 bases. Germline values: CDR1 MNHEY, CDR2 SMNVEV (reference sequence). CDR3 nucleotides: TGTGCCAGCAGTTTAATCGGTGGCGCCTACAATGAGCAGTTCTTC. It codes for CASSLIGGAYNEQFF.

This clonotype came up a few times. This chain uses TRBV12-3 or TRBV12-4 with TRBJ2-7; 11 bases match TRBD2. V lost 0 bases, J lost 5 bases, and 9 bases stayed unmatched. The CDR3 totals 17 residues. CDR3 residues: CASSLAPRLAGGDEQYF. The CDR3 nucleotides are TGTGCCAGCAGTTTAGCACCGAGGCTAGCGGGGGGCGACGAGCAGTACTTC.

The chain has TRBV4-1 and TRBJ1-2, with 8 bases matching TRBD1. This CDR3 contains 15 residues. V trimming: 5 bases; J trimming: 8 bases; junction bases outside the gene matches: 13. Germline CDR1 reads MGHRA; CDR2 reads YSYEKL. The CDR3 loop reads CASSYATGVVDGYTF. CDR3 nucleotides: TGCGCCAGCAGCTACGCGACAGGGGTGGTCGACGGCTACACCTTC.

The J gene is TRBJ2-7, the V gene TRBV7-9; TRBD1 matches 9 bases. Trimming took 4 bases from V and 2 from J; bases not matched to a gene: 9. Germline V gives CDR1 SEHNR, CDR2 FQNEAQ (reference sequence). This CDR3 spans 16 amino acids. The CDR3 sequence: CASSSGQGKNPYEQYV. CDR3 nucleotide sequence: TGTGCCAGCAGCTCCGGACAGGGGAAGAACCCCTACGAGCAGTACGTC.

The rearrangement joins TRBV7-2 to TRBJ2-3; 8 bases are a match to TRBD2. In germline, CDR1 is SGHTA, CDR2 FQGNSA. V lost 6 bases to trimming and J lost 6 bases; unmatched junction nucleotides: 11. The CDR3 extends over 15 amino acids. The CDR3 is CASRRGLGGGDTQYF. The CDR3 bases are TGTGCCAGCAGGAGGGGACTAGGCGGGGGGGATACGCAGTATTTT.

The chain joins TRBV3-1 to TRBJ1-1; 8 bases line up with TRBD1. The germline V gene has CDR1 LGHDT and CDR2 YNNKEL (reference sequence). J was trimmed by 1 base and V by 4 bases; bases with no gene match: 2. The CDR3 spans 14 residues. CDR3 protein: CASSRTGKNTEAFF. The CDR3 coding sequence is TGTGCCAGCAGCCGGACAGGGAAGAACACTGAAGCTTTCTTT.

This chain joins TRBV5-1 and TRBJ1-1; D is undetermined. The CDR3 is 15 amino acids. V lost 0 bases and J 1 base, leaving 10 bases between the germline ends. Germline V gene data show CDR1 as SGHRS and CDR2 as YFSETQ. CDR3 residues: CASSLAEGWNTEAFF. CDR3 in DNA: TGCGCCAGCAGCTTGGCCGAGGGATGGAACACTGAAGCTTTCTTT.

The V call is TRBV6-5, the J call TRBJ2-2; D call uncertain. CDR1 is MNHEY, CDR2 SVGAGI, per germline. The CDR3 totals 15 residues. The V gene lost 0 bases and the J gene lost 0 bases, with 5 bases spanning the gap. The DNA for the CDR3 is TGTGCCAGCAGTTACTCTCCCTCGAACACCGGGGAGCTGTTTTTT. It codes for CASSYSPSNTGELFF.